This record concerns one T cell receptor (beta chain) sequence. The specificity of this receptor is unknown. Base-call qualities are not available, and no considerably larger clone is one nucleotide away. TCRbeta CDR3 regions were amplified from genomic DNA using the immunoSEQ Assay, a bias-controlled multiplex PCR. The study's own analysis went as follows. The number of nucleated cells in each sample was estimated from the amplification of reference gene primers within the assay. To quantify the absolute abundance of each unique TCRbeta CDR3 rearrangement, sequence reads were collapsed and filtered. Productive Simpson clonality was computed per sample as the square root of Simpson's diversity index over productive rearrangements. In TCRdb, the immuneACCESS table is reduced to in-frame sequences with V and J assigned. These tables do not hold every clone; where another copy was compared, an unresolved V gene accounts for under half, and the others remain unexplained. V and J calls and clone size are given by that table; D and trimming were obtained from the DNA. This sample has fewer than 80,000 clones in its table, and just over 85% of those were observed once. The ten largest clones capture roughly 2% of the sample.

Whole blood was collected in K2EDTA tubes by collaborating institutions according to the institutions' own protocols. For TCRbeta analysis, collaborator samples were shipped as frozen whole blood, as isolated PBMCs, or as DNA extracted from either sample type. This entry comes from a study of blood T cell repertoires in COVID-19 (TCRdb year 2020). A note on the overall study: Collaborator samples came from the United States, Italy and Spain and covered acute and convalescent phases of COVID-19. The prospective study material was composed of cDNA or gDNA derived from T cells, B-cell-depleted T cells, or PBMCs. Deeply sampled blood TCRbeta repertoires from subjects exposed to, actively infected with, or recovered from COVID-19 were included in the dataset. The repertoires were released in a freely available public database intended as a resource for research on the immune response to SARS-CoV-2. The samples were drawn from two sources: the first 160 participants of the ongoing ImmuneRACE study, and 1,254 subjects contributed by 6 global collaborators. Nearly every sample came with metadata listing a de-identified subject ID, COVID-19 status, age in years and sex. HLA class I and class II types, where available, came from metadata supplied by the sample provider rather than from assay-based typing. Overall study results and their limits: How much clinical and demographic metadata was included differed by source and by participant, and the metadata was provided uncurated.

The germline V end is reduced by 6 bases and the J end by 0 bases; junction bases left unmatched: 12. From cysteine to phenylalanine, the CDR3 is 17 amino acids long. The read is trimmed to its CDR3 DNA, 51 bases read in frame from base 1. Reading the germline V gene gives CDR1 MNHEY and CDR2 SVGEGT. The sample consisted of peripheral blood. The rearrangement joined TRBV6-2 or TRBV6-3 to TRBJ2-3; TRBD1 lines up with 7 middle nucleotides. This sequence was found in a man in his thirties or forties with acute or convalescent COVID-19. The CDR3: CASSGTAYLESTDTQYF. Read as DNA, the sequence is TGTGCCAGCAGCGGGACAGCTTACCTCGAGAGCACAGATACGCAGTATTTT.